This TCR beta chain was captured by sequencing in a study of T cell responses to AZD1222 COVID-19 vaccine. Method: immunoSEQ multiplex PCR; TCRdb's copy keeps in-frame clones and lacks some. This table holds about 170,000 clones, roughly 89% found once. This CDR3 is built from 15 residues. Germline CDR1 is SGHRS and CDR2 is YFSETQ. V trimming: 2 bases; J trimming: 10 bases; junction bases outside the gene matches: 11. The chain uses TRBV5-1 and TRBJ2-1; 8 bases map to TRBD1. The sequence was obtained from an adult who received the AZD1222 COVID-19 vaccine. Sequenced material: peripheral blood, taken 28 days after the second AZD1222 dose. The chain's CDR3 is CASSLLPGQVKEQFF. CDR3 DNA: TGCGCCAGCAGCTTACTTCCGGGACAGGTCAAGGAGCAGTTCTTC. The entire variable domain, with the rest obtained from reference TRBV5-1 and TRBJ2-1, is as follows: KAGVTQTPRYLIKTRGQQVTLSCSPISGHRSVSWYQQTPGQGLQFLFEYFSETQRNKGNFPGRFSGRQFSNSRSEMNVSTLELGDSALYLCASSLLPGQVKEQFFGPGTRLTVL.